This T cell receptor (beta chain) is from a study of T-cell memory formation after mild COVID-19. About the research overall: Clusters of TCRs were largely donor specific. Findings of the study overall: The authors did not confirm SARS-CoV-2 specificity of second-wave clones peaking day 37.

Constant-segment-primed 5'RACE gave TCR alpha and TCR beta cDNA libraries with sample barcodes and UMIs. TCRdb reprocessed the 5' RACE reads with MiXCR, giving one entry per CDR3 protein. The top ten hold about 22% of the sample, which has hundreds of thousands of distinct CDR3 sequences, around an eighth seen once. The CDR3 is 16 residues long. Germline V gene lookup returns CDR1 SGHNT and CDR2 YENEEA. Trimming stripped 5 bases from V and 5 bases from J, with 20 bases between. A word on this clonotype: What it binds is not known.

The receptor was isolated from a man in his late teens or twenties who had mild COVID-19 (a few samples of this study predate the infection). Cell type and time point are not known. The gene calls are TRBV11-3 and TRBJ2-3; possibly TRBD1 or TRBD2 for D (6 bases each). The sample taken for sequencing was PBMCs or a T cell subset sorted from them (not recorded which). The CDR3 protein is CASSARRGRRGDTQYF. DNA of the CDR3: TGTGCCAGCAGCGCCCGTCGGGGGCGGCGTGGAGATACGCAGTATTTT.